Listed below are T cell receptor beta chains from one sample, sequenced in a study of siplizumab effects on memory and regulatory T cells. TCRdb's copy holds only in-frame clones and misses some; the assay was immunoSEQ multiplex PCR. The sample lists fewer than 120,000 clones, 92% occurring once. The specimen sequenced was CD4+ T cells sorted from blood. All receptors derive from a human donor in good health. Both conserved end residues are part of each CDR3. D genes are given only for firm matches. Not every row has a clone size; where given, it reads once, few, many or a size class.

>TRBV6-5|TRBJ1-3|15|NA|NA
CASSYSPGSGNTIYF
TGTGCCAGCAGTTACTCGCCCGGCTCTGGAAACACCATATATTTT
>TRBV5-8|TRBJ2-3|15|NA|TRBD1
CASSGGQGARDTQYF
TGTGCCAGCAGCGGGGGACAGGGGGCTAGAGATACGCAGTATTTT
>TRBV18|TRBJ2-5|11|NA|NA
CASSPEQTQYF
TGTGCCAGCTCACCAGAACAGACCCAGTACTTC
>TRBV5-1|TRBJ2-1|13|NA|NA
CASSFDYYNEQFF
TGCGCCAGCAGCTTCGACTACTACAATGAGCAGTTCTTC
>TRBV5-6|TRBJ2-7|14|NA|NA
CASSFPGNSYEQYF
TGTGCCAGCAGCTTCCCGGGCAACTCCTACGAGCAGTACTTC
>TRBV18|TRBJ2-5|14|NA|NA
CASSHAVGQETQYF
TGTGCCAGCTCACACGCGGTGGGACAAGAGACCCAGTACTTC
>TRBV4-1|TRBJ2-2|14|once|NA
CASSQSRDRRGLFF
TGCGCCAGCAGCCAATCCCGAGACAGGCGCGGGCTGTTTTTT
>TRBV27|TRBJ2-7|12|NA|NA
CASTLTSYEQYF
TGTGCCAGCACCTTAACATCCTACGAGCAGTACTTC
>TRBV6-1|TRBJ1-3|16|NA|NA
CASSEGWGRGGNTIYF
TGTGCCAGCAGTGAAGGCTGGGGGCGAGGAGGAAACACCATATATTTT
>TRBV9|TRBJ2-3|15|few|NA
CASSTRGDSTDTQYF
TGTGCCAGCAGCACCCGAGGCGACAGCACAGATACGCAGTATTTT
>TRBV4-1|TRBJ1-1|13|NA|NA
CASSQGANTEAFF
TGCGCCAGCAGCCAGGGTGCCAACACTGAAGCTTTCTTT
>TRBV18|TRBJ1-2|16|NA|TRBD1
CASSPGTGGMNYGYTF
TGTGCCAGCTCACCAGGGACAGGGGGCATGAACTATGGCTACACCTTC
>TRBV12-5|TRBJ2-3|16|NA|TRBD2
CASGPATSGPTDTQYF
TGTGCTAGTGGCCCAGCAACTAGCGGGCCAACAGATACGCAGTATTTT
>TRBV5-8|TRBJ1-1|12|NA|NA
CASSFWGTEAFF
TGTGCCAGCAGCTTTTGGGGCACTGAAGCTTTCTTT
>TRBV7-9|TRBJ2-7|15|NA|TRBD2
CASSPIFRREGEQYF
TGTGCCAGCAGCCCGATCTTCAGACGGGAGGGCGAGCAGTACTTC
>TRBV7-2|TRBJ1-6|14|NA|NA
CASSLQGFNSPLHF
TGTGCCAGCAGCTTACAGGGCTTTAATTCACCCCTCCACTTT
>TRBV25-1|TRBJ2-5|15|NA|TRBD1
CASSLTGGQGETQYF
TGTGCCAGCAGCCTGACAGGGGGCCAGGGAGAGACCCAGTACTTC
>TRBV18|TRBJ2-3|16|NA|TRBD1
CASSPRTGASTDTQYF
TGTGCCAGCTCACCACGTACAGGGGCCAGCACAGATACGCAGTATTTT
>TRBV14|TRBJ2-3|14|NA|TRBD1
CASSQGDRRNSQYF
TGTGCCAGCAGCCAAGGGGACAGACGGAATTCGCAGTATTTT
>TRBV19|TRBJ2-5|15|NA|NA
CASSIGSLTQETQYF
TGTGCCAGTAGTATCGGCAGTCTAACCCAAGAGACCCAGTACTTC
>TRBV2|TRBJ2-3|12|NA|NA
CASIGEVDTQYF
TGTGCCAGCATCGGGGAGGTAGATACGCAGTATTTT
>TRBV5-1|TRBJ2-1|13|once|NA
CASSLGGYNEQFF
TGCGCCAGCAGCTTAGGGGGGTACAATGAGCAGTTCTTC
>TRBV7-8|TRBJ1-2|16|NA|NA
CASSLVGQRGTYGYTF
TGTGCCAGCAGCTTAGTAGGGCAGCGAGGGACCTATGGCTACACCTTC
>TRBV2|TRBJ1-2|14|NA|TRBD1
CASSVGDRAHGYTF
TGTGCCAGCAGTGTGGGGGACAGGGCTCATGGCTACACCTTC
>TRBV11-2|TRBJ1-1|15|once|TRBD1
CASSQTGGLVTEAFF
TGTGCCAGCAGCCAAACAGGGGGCTTGGTCACTGAAGCTTTCTTT
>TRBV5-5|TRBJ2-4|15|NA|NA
CASSLDGANQDIQYF
TGTGCCAGCAGCTTGGACGGGGCCAACCAGGACATTCAGTACTTC